The next 9 T cell receptor beta chains were all read from a single sample in a study of control samples from healthy donors and cancer patients. Measured with immunoSEQ multiplex PCR; TCRdb has only the in-frame clones, and not every one. The repertoire holds more than 20,000 clones, with about 80% as singletons. Source material: PBMCs. The source of these receptors is a man aged 55 to 70 with head and neck cancer.

The J gene is TRBJ2-5, the V gene TRBV3-1 (or the pseudogene TRBV3-2); D not certain. With 3 bases removed from V and 0 bases from J, the gap between germline ends came to 5 bases. Germline CDR1 reads LGHDT; CDR2 reads YNNKEL (reference sequence). The length of the CDR3 is 13 residues. The CDR3 nucleotides are TGTGCCAGCAGCCATCGGAACCAAGAGACCCAGTACTTC. Its translation is CASSHRNQETQYF.

The J gene is TRBJ2-1, the V gene TRBV28; the match to TRBD2 covers 12 bases. Per germline, CDR1 MDHEN and CDR2 SYDVKM. The CDR3 is made up of 18 amino acids. V lost 2 bases to trimming and J lost 6 bases; unmatched junction nucleotides: 11. DNA for the CDR3: TGTGCCAGCAGTTTAAAGTGGTCGACTAGCGGGAGAGTCAATGAGCAGTTCTTC. It codes for CASSLKWSTSGRVNEQFF.

CDR3 in amino acids: CASSGRQGVGEKLFF. The CDR3, as DNA: TGTGCCAGTAGTGGCAGACAGGGGGTAGGTGAAAAACTGTTTTTT. The chain has TRBV19 and TRBJ1-4, with 9 positions matching TRBD1. In germline, CDR1 is LNHDA, CDR2 SQIVND (reference sequence). CDR3 length: 15 amino acids. J gave up 7 bases and V 5 bases, and 8 bases lay outside the gene matches.

The chain carries TRBV6-1 and TRBJ2-1; D uncertain. There are 13 residues in the CDR3. Germline V CDR1 and CDR2: MNHNS, SASEGT. V was clipped by 6 bases and J by 11 bases, with 17 bases between them. Written as DNA, the CDR3 is TGTGCCAGCAGATTTCCACAGATCGCCCAGCAGTTCTTC. It yields the protein CASRFPQIAQQFF.

This chain joins TRBV6-5 and TRBJ2-5; D unclear. Trimming shortened V by 10 bases and J by 3 bases, and 15 bases separated the two germline ends. The CDR3 is made up of 13 amino acids. Looked up from germline, CDR1 is MNHEY and CDR2 is SVGAGI. The CDR3 is CATNPVQKETQYF. In nucleotides, the CDR3 is TGTGCCACCAACCCGGTACAGAAAGAGACCCAGTACTTC.

V usage is TRBV7-9 and J usage is TRBJ2-5, with TRBD2 as a possible D gene (6 bases). The CDR3 spans 15 residues. The V end lost 2 bases, the J end lost 4 bases, and 14 bases lay between the germline ends. The germline V gene encodes CDR1 SEHNR and CDR2 FQNEAQ (reference sequence). CDR3 protein: CASSLPPREGETQYF. As DNA, the CDR3 is TGTGCCAGCAGCTTACCTCCGCGGGAAGGAGAGACCCAGTACTTC.

V is TRBV3-1 (or the pseudogene TRBV3-2) and J is TRBJ2-7, with unresolved D. The CDR3 spans 14 residues. In germline, CDR1 is LGHDT, CDR2 YNNKEL (reference sequence). V was trimmed by 0 bases and J by 3 bases, leaving 9 bases between them. CDR3 residues: CASSQDTYIYEQYF. CDR3 DNA: TGTGCCAGCAGCCAAGATACGTATATCTACGAGCAGTACTTC.

The rearrangement uses TRBV27 and TRBJ1-5; possible D gene TRBD1, 5 bases. There are 15 residues in the CDR3. Germline CDR1 is MNHEY and CDR2 is SMNVEV (reference sequence). Trimming cost V 6 bases and J 0 bases, with 12 bases left between them. CDR3 bases: TGTGCCAGCAGGCCCGACAGCGCTAGCAATCAGCCCCAGCATTTT. Amino acid sequence: CASRPDSASNQPQHF.

The rearrangement uses TRBV12-5 and TRBJ2-7; D possibly corresponds to TRBD2 (5 bases). Per germline, CDR1 LGHNT and CDR2 FRNRAP. V was trimmed by 6 bases and J by 7 bases, leaving 16 bases between them. The length of the CDR3 is 13 residues. Written as DNA, the CDR3 is TGTGCTAGTGGCGAGAGGGCTACGGGGGAGCAGTACTTC. It specifies CASGERATGEQYF.